This T cell receptor (beta chain) was captured by sequencing in a study of blood T cell repertoires in COVID-19. Background on the study: Sites across the United States, Italy and Spain contributed samples from acute and convalescent COVID-19. From T cells, B-cell-depleted T cells, or PBMCs came the material, which was cDNA or gDNA.

Some clones are missing from TCRdb's copy, which holds only in-frame ones; the method was immunoSEQ multiplex PCR. The repertoire includes more than 100,000 clones, about four fifths of them detected once, and under 5% sits in the top ten. The CDR3 consists of 13 residues. CDR1 is LGHDT and CDR2 is YNNKEL in the germline V gene (reference sequence). Trimming took 1 base from V and 3 from J, leaving 7 bases between them. The TCR was taken from a woman aged 80 or older with acute or convalescent COVID-19. The J gene is TRBJ2-7, the V gene TRBV3-1 (or the pseudogene TRBV3-2); no reliable D call. What was sequenced was peripheral blood. DNA of the CDR3: TGTGCCAGCAGCCAAGGGGCTATCTACGAGCAGTACTTC. This encodes CASSQGAIYEQYF.